This section outlines one T cell receptor (beta chain) sequence together with its context. Its antigen is not yet known. Mismatch with germline at one junction end may stem from a read error. The CDR3 contains 14 residues, cysteine and phenylalanine counted. Of all the DNA, just the CDR3 is kept, 42 bases in frame from base 1. CDR1 and CDR2, looked up from the germline V gene, are MNHNS and SASEGT. This entry is derived from a study of post-analysis software for immune sequencing data (dated by TCRdb to about 2015). About the investigation overall: Disease courses on record covered relapsing-remitting, secondary progressive and progressive-relapsing multiple sclerosis, though some patients had no subtype annotation. A subset of samples was prepared in parallel using single-end sample barcoding, then pooled and co-amplified after Illumina adapter ligation. The patient repertoires were compared against about a dozen previously published healthy control repertoires obtained from donors aged 6 to 25 years. Results and caveats for the whole study, not just this receptor: The control group was slightly older than the multiple sclerosis patient group. Strong co-clustering of samples prepared in the same batch was shown by direct clustering with F measure, prompting a batch-effect correction. Several TRBV segments, including TRBV5-6, TRBV5-1 and TRBV20-1, were significantly more frequent in patients than controls. Normalized Chao1 diversity was significantly lower in multiple sclerosis patients than controls, suggesting substantial peripheral T-cell clonal expansion.

Library construction relied on PCR. Instrument on record: Illumina HiSeq 2500. Unique molecular identifiers were incorporated into TCR beta cDNA libraries to reduce PCR and sequencing biases. Every 1 to 10 million input T cells yielded roughly 0.5 million cDNA molecules, meaning each molecule approximated one T cell. The same protocol used for the earlier healthy control dataset was applied to prepare and sequence the patient libraries. Samples belonging to the same batch were prepared together, multiplexed and sequenced on a shared HiSeq lane. Under the source paper's analysis protocol: MIGEC handled the raw barcoded reads, throwing out single-read molecular identifier groups before consensus assembly and CDR3 extraction. VDJtools was used for post-analysis of the clonotype tables, and diversity was normalized by down-sampling every dataset to the size of the smallest sample. Repertoire overlap clustering matched CDR3 amino acid but not nucleotide sequences to correct batch-related cross-sample contamination. TCRdb's own reprocessing of the public reads used fastp at Q25 and MiXCR and kept productive beta chains. Each entry merges the rows of one CDR3 protein and shows their most common DNA and genes. TCRdb's processing, not the study's, gives the V and J calls here. The sample table contains around 770,000 distinct CDR3 sequences; only one count was recorded for around 42% of them. Roughly 4.9% of the sample is held by the ten biggest clonotypes.

To demonstrate the VDJtools post-analysis software, TCR beta repertoires were profiled from the peripheral blood of roughly 14 young patients with multiple sclerosis. Multiple sclerosis patients were children and adolescents aged roughly 6 to 17 years. Recombination linked TRBV6-1 to TRBJ2-7; there is no confident call for the D gene. This clonotype originated in a girl aged 10 to 17 with multiple sclerosis. Sample: blood. The CDR3 corresponds to CASSEQPISCEQYF. The nucleotides read TGTGCCAGCAGCGAACAGCCTATATCCTGCGAGCAGTACTTC.